The 14 T cell receptor beta chains presented below share a single source sample, sequenced in a study of CD8 T cells in Susac syndrome. Reverse transcription of 0.5 to 1 ug RNA was performed with random hexamers. TCRdb passed the immunoSEQ multiplex PCR reads through MiXCR, listing each CDR3 protein once. The sample has about 210,000 distinct CDR3 sequences; 95% are singletons. The sample comprised CD4+ T cells from PBMCs. The receptors derive from a human donor with multiple sclerosis.

The genes are TRBV30 and TRBJ2-1; TRBD2 is a possible D gene (6 bases). Germline loops: CDR1 GTSNPN, CDR2 SVGIG (reference sequence). The CDR3 covers 13 residues. The ends were cut back, 8 bases at V and 8 bases at J, with 19 bases in the middle. The CDR3 DNA reads TGTGCCGGAGGGAAGGGGTGGTTGGATGAGCAGTTCTTC. It yields the protein CAGGKGWLDEQFF.

This chain joins TRBV3-1 and TRBJ2-5; no firm D call. Trimming cost V 1 base and J 4 bases, with 4 bases left between them. Germline-derived CDR1 and CDR2 are LGHDT and YNNKEL (reference sequence). The CDR3 has 12 residues. Written as DNA, the CDR3 is TGTGCCAGCAGCCAAGCCAGAGAGACCCAGTACTTC. The encoded protein is CASSQARETQYF.

In this sample, this clonotype turned up once. The chain carries TRBV12-3 or TRBV12-4 and TRBJ2-5; tentative D call: TRBD2 (7 bases). CDR3 length: 15 amino acids. Trimming left V 3 bases short and J 11 bases short, with 22 bases between. CDR3 nucleotides: TGTGCCAGCAGTTTGGCGGGGGCTAGCGGTATCACTCAGTACTTC. Protein sequence: CASSLAGASGITQYF.

The chain is built from TRBV29-1 and TRBJ2-1; unclear D gene. In germline, CDR1 is SQVTM, CDR2 ANQGSEA. The CDR3 runs 14 residues. V lost 6 bases and J 4 bases, leaving 16 bases between the germline ends. The CDR3 sequence is CSVQPPRPYNEQFF. The CDR3 nucleotides read TGCAGCGTCCAACCCCCAAGACCATACAATGAGCAGTTCTTC.

The DNA for the CDR3 is TGCAGCGTTGGGCAGGGGGCGAGGAACACTGAAGCTTTCTTT. Residues: CSVGQGARNTEAFF. The chain recombines TRBV29-1 with TRBJ1-1, with 8 nucleotides matching TRBD1. This CDR3 is 14 amino acids long. CDR1 and CDR2 (germline): SQVTM, ANQGSEA. The V and J ends lost 4 bases and 1 base, in that order; junction bases with no gene match: 5.

The chain joins TRBV11-2 to TRBJ2-7; maybe TRBD1 (5 bases). Trimming cost V 3 bases and J 7 bases, with 19 bases left between them. Germline lookup yields CDR1 SGHAT and CDR2 FQNNGV. The CDR3 spans 15 residues. CDR3 bases: TGTGCCAGCAGCTTTGACGGACACCCTGGTAGGGAGCAGTACTTC. Its protein is CASSFDGHPGREQYF.

This clonotype was found once. This rearrangement joins TRBV6-6 to TRBJ2-7, with 7 bases lining up with TRBD1. Per the germline V gene, CDR1 is MNHNY and CDR2 is SVGAGI (reference sequence). V lost 11 bases and J lost 2; bases outside the gene matches: 6. This CDR3 spans 12 amino acids. This CDR3 is CACQGETYEQYF. CDR3 in DNA: TGTGCCTGCCAGGGGGAAACCTACGAGCAGTACTTC.

The chain has TRBV4-2 and TRBJ1-1, with a tentative D call TRBD1 (6 bases). This CDR3 contains 15 residues. V was trimmed by 5 bases and J by 3 bases, leaving 16 bases between them. Germline assignment: CDR1 LGHNA and CDR2 YNFKEQ. The CDR3 sequence: CASSSRRGRDTEAFF. CDR3 coding DNA: TGTGCCAGCAGCTCCCGCAGGGGCAGGGACACTGAAGCTTTCTTT.

The chain has TRBV28 and TRBJ1-1; D remains unclear. Germline-derived CDR1 and CDR2 are MDHEN and SYDVKM. Trimming cost V 3 bases and J 0 bases, with 11 bases left between them. The CDR3 runs to 15 residues. The CDR3, as DNA: TGTGCCAGCAGTTTTATCGACATTGTGAACACTGAAGCTTTCTTT. Protein sequence: CASSFIDIVNTEAFF.

The chain employs TRBV6-5 and TRBJ2-3, with TRBD1 as a possible D gene (6 bases). V was clipped by 4 bases and J by 0 bases, with 8 bases between them. This CDR3 is 14 amino acids long. CDR1 and CDR2 (germline): MNHEY, SVGAGI. CDR3 in DNA: TGTGCCAGCAGTTCACAGGGTAGCACAGATACGCAGTATTTT. As protein: CASSSQGSTDTQYF.

A single count supports this clonotype. J is TRBJ2-1 and V is TRBV4-1; D possibly uses TRBD1 or TRBD2 (6 bases each). Trimming took off 1 base at V and 5 bases at J, with 9 bases between the two ends. The CDR3 runs to 14 residues. The germline CDR1 and CDR2 sequences are MGHRA and YSYEKL. Here the CDR3 reads CASSQVGGDNEQFF. CDR3 nucleotide sequence: TGCGCCAGCAGCCAAGTCGGGGGCGACAATGAGCAGTTCTTC.

In this sample, this clonotype turned up once. The V and J genes are TRBV29-1 and TRBJ2-7, with a weak D call TRBD1 (7 bases). Trimming cost V 4 bases and J 4 bases, with 11 bases left between them. The germline CDR1 and CDR2 sequences are SQVTM and ANQGSEA. The CDR3 sequence is 12 residues long. In DNA, the CDR3 is TGCAGCGTTGTGGAGGGGGCTTACGAGCAGTACTTC. Translating gives CSVVEGAYEQYF.

This clonotype was observed a few times. The chain employs TRBV7-2 and TRBJ2-1; weak D call: TRBD1 (6 bases). Trimming pared 5 bases from V and 4 bases from J, leaving 12 bases between. The V gene's germline CDR1 is SGHTA and CDR2 FQGNSA. This CDR3 contains 14 residues. CDR3 region: CASSRGQKYNEQFF. For the CDR3, the DNA is TGTGCCAGCAGCCGAGGACAGAAGTACAATGAGCAGTTCTTC.

J is TRBJ2-3 and V is TRBV24-1; 10 bases line up with TRBD1. Germline V gene sequence: CDR1 KGHDR, CDR2 SFDVKD. Losses at the gene ends were 4 bases for V and 1 base for J; bases not matched to a gene: 4. The CDR3 contains 16 residues. CDR3 DNA sequence: TGTGCCACCAGTGACACCGGGACAGGGGGCACAGATACGCAGTATTTT. Its protein is CATSDTGTGGTDTQYF.